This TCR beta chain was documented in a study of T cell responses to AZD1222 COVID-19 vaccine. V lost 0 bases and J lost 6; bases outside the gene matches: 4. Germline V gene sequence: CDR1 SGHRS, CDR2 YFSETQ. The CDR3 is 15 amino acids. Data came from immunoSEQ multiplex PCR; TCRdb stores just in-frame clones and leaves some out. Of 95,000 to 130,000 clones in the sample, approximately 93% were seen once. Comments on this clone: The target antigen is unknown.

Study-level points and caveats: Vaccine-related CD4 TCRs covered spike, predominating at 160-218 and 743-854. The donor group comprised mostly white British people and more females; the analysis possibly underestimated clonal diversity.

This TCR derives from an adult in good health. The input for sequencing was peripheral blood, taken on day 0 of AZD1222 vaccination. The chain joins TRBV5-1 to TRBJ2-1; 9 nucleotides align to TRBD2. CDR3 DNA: TGCGCCAGCAGCTTGGGCGGGAGGGATTTCAATGAGCAGTTCTTC. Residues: CASSLGGRDFNEQFF.